Listed here is a single T cell receptor (beta chain). The antigen is unknown. TCR beta VDJ and CDR3 profiles were obtained from a genomic DNA template. Using its own MiXCR run on the reads, TCRdb lists one record per CDR3 protein. The table has 75,000 to 100,000 distinct CDR3 sequences, roughly two thirds seen once. With V trimmed by 5 bases and J by 3 bases, 3 bases remained unmatched. The CDR3 has 14 residues. Germline V gene lookup returns CDR1 SQVTM and CDR2 ANQGSEA. The data are from a study of CD8+CD57+ T cells in acquired aplastic anemia. Study-wide points: Common to patients and controls were roughly 30 CD8+ CDR3 sequences.

Those patients picked for sequencing had displayed CD8+CD57+ cell expansion on flow cytometry. The cohort consisted entirely of patients having severe acquired aplastic anemia. Among the patients, none had received any therapy at the time of blood sampling. The sequence was collected from a human donor with aplastic anemia. This rearrangement joins TRBV29-1 to TRBJ2-1; 11 nucleotides align to TRBD1. Material: sorted CD4+, CD8+, or CD8+CD57+ T cells (not recorded which) from PBMCs. The CDR3, as DNA: TGCAGCGTTAGGGACAGGGGGAGCTACAATGAGCAGTTCTTC. It yields the protein CSVRDRGSYNEQFF.